This T cell receptor beta chain was identified during a study of T cells in Graves' hyperthyroidism and ophthalmopathy. Study as a whole: Blood from the periphery was taken at initial diagnosis, before any treatment.

Amplified TCR beta CDR3 regions derived from RNA transcripts. Carried out on the TCR CDR3, a first-round RT-PCR used the HTBI primer set. TCRdb redid the calling of the multiplex PCR reads with MiXCR, one entry per CDR3 protein. The repertoire holds 340,000 or so distinct CDR3 sequences, with roughly 18% as singletons. Study-wide results and caveats: For ophthalmopathy, model prediction preceded onset by a median approximately 6 months.

There are many counts of this clonotype. Its antigen is unidentified. The ends lost 4 bases at V and 5 bases at J; junction bases unmatched: 8. The CDR3 is 15 amino acids. Germline V gene lookup returns CDR1 SGHRS and CDR2 YFSETQ. Researchers defined stable Graves' hyperthyroidism as no ophthalmopathy progression within 18 months. Fresh peripheral blood, under 13 ml, yielded the PBMCs. The chain is built from TRBV5-1 and TRBJ1-4; 7 bases are a match to TRBD1. Source material: blood. The source of this sequence is a woman aged 50 to 60 with Graves' hyperthyroidism. CDR3 sequence reads: CASSQGGTDNEKLFF. The CDR3 region has the DNA TGCGCCAGCAGCCAGGGGGGGACAGACAATGAAAAACTGTTTTTT.